The clone carrying this T cell receptor beta chain has only a few counts. Amplified TCR beta CDR3 regions came from RNA transcripts. A first-round RT-PCR of the TCR CDR3 used the HTBI primer set. MiXCR, run by TCRdb on the multiplex PCR reads, gives a single entry per CDR3 protein. The sample yields hundreds of thousands of distinct CDR3 sequences, around 15% seen once. The data were taken from a study of T cells in Graves' hyperthyroidism and ophthalmopathy. The germline V gene encodes CDR1 SGHDN and CDR2 FVKESK. The CDR3 runs 20 residues. Trimming at V came to 2 bases and at J to 6 bases, leaving 19 bases not matched to a gene.

The sequenced sample was blood. The TCR sequence derives from a woman younger than 30 with Graves' hyperthyroidism. The chain links TRBV14 to TRBJ2-3, with 11 positions matching TRBD1. CDR3 residues: CASSQTSRTGGFRGLDTQYF. CDR3 in DNA: TGTGCCAGCAGCCAAACCTCCAGGACAGGGGGCTTCCGTGGTTTGGATACGCAGTATTTT.